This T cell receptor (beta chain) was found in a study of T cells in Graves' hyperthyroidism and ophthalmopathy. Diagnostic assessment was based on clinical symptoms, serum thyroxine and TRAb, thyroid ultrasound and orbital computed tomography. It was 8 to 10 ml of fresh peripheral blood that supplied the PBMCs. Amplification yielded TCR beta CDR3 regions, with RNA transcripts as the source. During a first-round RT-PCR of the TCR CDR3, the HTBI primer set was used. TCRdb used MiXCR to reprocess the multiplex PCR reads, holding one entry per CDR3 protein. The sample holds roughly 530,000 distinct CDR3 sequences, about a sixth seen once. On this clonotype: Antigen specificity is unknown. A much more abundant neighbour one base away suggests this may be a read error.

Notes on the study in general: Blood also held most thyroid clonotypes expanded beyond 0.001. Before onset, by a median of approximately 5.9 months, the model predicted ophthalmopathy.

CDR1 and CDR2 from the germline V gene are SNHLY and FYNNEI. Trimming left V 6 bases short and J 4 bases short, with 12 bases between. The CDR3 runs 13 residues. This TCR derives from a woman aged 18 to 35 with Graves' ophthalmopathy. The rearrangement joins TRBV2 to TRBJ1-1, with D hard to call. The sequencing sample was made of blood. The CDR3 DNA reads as TGTGCCAGCAGCTACGCGCAGAGCACTGAAGCTTTCTTT. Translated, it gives CASSYAQSTEAFF.